The 6 T cell receptor beta chains presented below share a single source sample, sequenced in a study of T cell responses to AZD1222 COVID-19 vaccine. Measured with immunoSEQ multiplex PCR; TCRdb has only the in-frame clones, and not every one. The sample contains 95,000 to 100,000 clones, about 88% of which appear only once. Sequenced here: peripheral blood, sampled 28 days after the second AZD1222 dose. The receptors stem from an adult who received the AZD1222 COVID-19 vaccine.

The chain combines TRBV30 with TRBJ1-5; 7 positions match TRBD1. The V gene end was trimmed by 1 base and the J gene end by 7 bases; junction bases not matched to a gene: 7. The V gene's germline CDR1 is GTSNPN and CDR2 SVGIG (reference sequence). This CDR3 has 14 residues. The CDR3 DNA follows: TGTGCCTGGAGTGGACCCCACAGGGGCCAGCCCCAGCATTTT. Translating gives CAWSGPHRGQPQHF.

This rearrangement joins TRBV19 to TRBJ2-7; 7 bases line up with TRBD1. V was clipped by 3 bases and J by 0 bases; unmatched bases: 14. This CDR3 has 18 amino acids. Germline values: CDR1 LNHDA, CDR2 SQIVND (reference sequence). The CDR3 spells CASSMRGKGAALSYEQYF. DNA for the CDR3: TGTGCCAGTAGTATGAGGGGAAAGGGGGCCGCACTCTCCTACGAGCAGTACTTC. Supplemented by reference TRBV19 and TRBJ2-7, the full variable domain reads DGGITQSPKYLFRKEGQNVTLSCEQNLNHDAMYWYRQDPGQGLRLIYYSQIVNDFQKGDIAEGYSVSREKKESFPLTVTSAQKNPTAFYLCASSMRGKGAALSYEQYFGPGTRLTVT.

The rearrangement joins TRBV15 to TRBJ1-2; D may be TRBD1 (5 bases). V was clipped by 1 base and J by 8 bases, with 14 bases between them. The CDR3 is 14 residues long. The germline V gene encodes CDR1 LNHNV and CDR2 YYDKDF (reference sequence). This CDR3 is CATSRGGTSIGYTF. CDR3 coding DNA: TGTGCCACCAGCAGAGGCGGGACTTCTATAGGCTACACCTTC.

The genes are TRBV7-9 and TRBJ1-1, with D possibly being TRBD1 (6 bases). Germline CDR1 SEHNR, CDR2 FQNEAQ (reference sequence). CDR3 length equals 15 residues. V dropped 4 bases and J dropped 4 bases, with 16 bases sitting between them. The CDR3 sequence is CASSSARGGGTEAFF. Here the CDR3 DNA reads TGTGCCAGCAGCTCGGCCCGGGGGGGCGGCACTGAAGCTTTCTTT. Variable domain in full (rest from reference TRBV7-9 and TRBJ1-1): DTGVSQNPRHKITKRGQNVTFRCDPISEHNRLYWYRQTLGQGPEFLTYFQNEAQLEKSRLLSDRFSAERPKGSFSTLEIQRTEQGDSAMYLCASSSARGGGTEAFFGQGTRLTVV.

V and J are TRBV24-1 and TRBJ2-1; D uncertain. Germline V gene data show CDR1 as KGHDR and CDR2 as SFDVKD. Trimming stripped 2 bases from V and 0 bases from J, with 13 bases between. This CDR3 region has 17 residues. The CDR3 spells CATSDSPAVSSYNEQFF. In nucleotides, the CDR3 is TGTGCCACCAGTGATTCCCCTGCGGTTTCCTCCTACAATGAGCAGTTCTTC.

There are a few counts of this clone. The CDR3 loop reads CSAVTGGETQYF. In DNA form, the CDR3 reads TGCAGCGCCGTGACAGGGGGCGAGACCCAGTACTTC. The chain recombines TRBV29-1 with TRBJ2-5, with 10 bases identical to TRBD1. Trimming took 7 bases from V and 5 from J; bases not matched to a gene: 4. Germline assignment: CDR1 SQVTM and CDR2 ANQGSEA. The CDR3 sequence is 12 residues long.